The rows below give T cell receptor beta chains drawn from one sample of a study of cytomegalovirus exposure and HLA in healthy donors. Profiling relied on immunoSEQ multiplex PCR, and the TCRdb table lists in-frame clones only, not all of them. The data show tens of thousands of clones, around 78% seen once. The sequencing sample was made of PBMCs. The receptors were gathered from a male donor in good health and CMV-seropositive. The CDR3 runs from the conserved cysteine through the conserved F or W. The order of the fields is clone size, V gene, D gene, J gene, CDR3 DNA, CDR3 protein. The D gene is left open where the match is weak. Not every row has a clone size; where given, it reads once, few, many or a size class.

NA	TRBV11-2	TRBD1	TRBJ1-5	TGTGCCAGCAGCTTAGGGGACAGGAGCAATCAGCCCCAGCATTTT	CASSLGDRSNQPQHF
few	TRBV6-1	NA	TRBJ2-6	TGTGCCAGCAGTGATGGAGAGTCGGGGGCCAACGTCCTGACTTTC	CASSDGESGANVLTF
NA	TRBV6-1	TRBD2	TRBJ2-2	TGTGCCAGCAGTGACGGCGGGGGATTGGACACCGGGGAGCTGTTTTTT	CASSDGGGLDTGELFF
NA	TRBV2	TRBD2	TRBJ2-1	TGTGCCAGGCGGGGGGCTAGCGGTTCTAGCTCCTACAATGAGCAGTTCTTC	CARRGASGSSSYNEQFF
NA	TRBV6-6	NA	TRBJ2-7	TGTGCCAGCAGGGTGGGCCGCCAGAGCTCCTACGAGCAGTACTTC	CASRVGRQSSYEQYF
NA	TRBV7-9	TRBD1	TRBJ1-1	TGTGCCAGCAGGAACAGGGGGCGGAACACTGAAGCTTTCTTT	CASRNRGRNTEAFF
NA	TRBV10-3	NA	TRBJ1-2	TGTGCCATCAGTGACGGGACATACTTCCCCTATGGCTACACCTTC	CAISDGTYFPYGYTF
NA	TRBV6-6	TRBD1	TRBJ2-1	TGTGCCAGCTGTGTGGGGACAGGGGGTAATGAGCAGTTCTTC	CASCVGTGGNEQFF
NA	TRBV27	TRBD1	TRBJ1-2	TGTGCCAGCAGCCCCGACAGGGGTCGGAGTGGCTACACCTTC	CASSPDRGRSGYTF
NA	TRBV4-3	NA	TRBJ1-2	TGCGCCAGCAGCCAACAAGCCCGCTACAACTATGGCTACACCTTC	CASSQQARYNYGYTF
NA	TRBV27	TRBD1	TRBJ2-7	TGTGCCAGCAGTTCAAACCCGGGACAGGGTCCCTCCTACGAGCAGTACTTC	CASSSNPGQGPSYEQYF